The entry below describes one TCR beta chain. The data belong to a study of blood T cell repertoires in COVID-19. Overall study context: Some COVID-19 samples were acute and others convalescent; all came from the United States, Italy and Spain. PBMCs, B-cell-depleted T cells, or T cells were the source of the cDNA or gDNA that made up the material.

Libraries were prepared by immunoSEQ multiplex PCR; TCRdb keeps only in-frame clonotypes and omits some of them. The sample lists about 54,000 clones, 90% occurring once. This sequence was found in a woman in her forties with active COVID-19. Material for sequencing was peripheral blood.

In DNA, the CDR3 is TGTGCCAGCACCCTAGTGGGGACTACGGGCTACACCTTC. Its protein product is CASTLVGTTGYTF. The gene calls are TRBV7-9 and TRBJ1-2, with a weak D call TRBD1 (5 bases). Between the trimmed V and J ends, which lost 7 bases and 8 bases, there was a span of 17 bases. Germline V lookup: CDR1 SEHNR, CDR2 FQNEAQ (reference sequence). This CDR3 is built from 13 residues.